These T cell receptor beta chains were read from a single sample in a study of cytomegalovirus exposure and HLA in healthy donors. The method was immunoSEQ multiplex PCR; TCRdb's version includes in-frame clones alone and lacks a portion of them. The sample lists some 67,000 clones; around 91% were seen once. Sequencing used PBMCs. The receptors come from a young woman in good health and CMV-seropositive. CDR3s include the opening cysteine and the closing phenylalanine or tryptophan. The D gene is left open where the match is weak. Only part of the rows carry a size: once, few, many, or a class if the clone is expanded.

abundance: -
v_gene: TRBV5-4
d_gene: TRBD1
j_gene: TRBJ1-2
CDR3aa: CASSHTPGGSGYTF
CDR3nt: TGTGCCAGCAGCCATACCCCAGGGGGAAGTGGCTACACCTTC

abundance: -
v_gene: TRBV2
d_gene: -
j_gene: TRBJ2-2
CDR3aa: CASSLTGNTGELFF
CDR3nt: TGTGCCAGCAGTTTGACAGGGAACACCGGGGAGCTGTTTTTT

abundance: once
v_gene: TRBV7-2
d_gene: TRBD1
j_gene: TRBJ2-3
CDR3aa: CASSWDRGTDTQYF
CDR3nt: TGTGCCAGCAGCTGGGACAGGGGAACAGATACGCAGTATTTT

abundance: -
v_gene: TRBV5-1
d_gene: TRBD2
j_gene: TRBJ2-3
CDR3aa: CASSPLGGPVDTQYF
CDR3nt: TGCGCCAGCAGCCCACTGGGAGGGCCCGTAGATACGCAGTATTTT

abundance: few
v_gene: TRBV28
d_gene: -
j_gene: TRBJ1-2
CDR3aa: CASRFGGTGYTF
CDR3nt: TGTGCCAGCAGGTTTGGGGGCACTGGCTACACCTTC

abundance: -
v_gene: TRBV7-9
d_gene: TRBD2
j_gene: TRBJ2-2
CDR3aa: CATSRTSVTSGELFF
CDR3nt: TGTGCCACCAGCCGGACTAGCGTTACCTCCGGGGAGCTGTTTTTT

abundance: -
v_gene: TRBV5-4
d_gene: -
j_gene: TRBJ1-6
CDR3aa: CASSARVRSAYNSPLHF
CDR3nt: TGTGCCAGCAGCGCCAGGGTGAGGAGCGCCTATAATTCACCCCTCCACTTT

abundance: -
v_gene: TRBV9
d_gene: -
j_gene: TRBJ1-3
CDR3aa: CASSVAGTPGNTIYF
CDR3nt: TGTGCCAGCAGCGTAGCAGGAACACCTGGAAACACCATATATTTT

abundance: -
v_gene: TRBV4-1
d_gene: -
j_gene: TRBJ2-7
CDR3aa: CASSHRTEAYEQYF
CDR3nt: TGCGCCAGCAGCCATCGGACTGAAGCCTACGAGCAGTACTTC

abundance: -
v_gene: TRBV21-1
d_gene: -
j_gene: TRBJ1-1
CDR3aa: CASSKPLSGGDTNTEAFF
CDR3nt: TGTGCCAGCAGCAAACCCCTCTCGGGGGGAGACACTAACACTGAAGCTTTCTTT

abundance: once
v_gene: TRBV19
d_gene: TRBD1
j_gene: TRBJ1-1
CDR3aa: CASSRREQGVEAFF
CDR3nt: TGTGCCAGTAGTAGAAGAGAGCAGGGGGTTGAAGCTTTCTTT

abundance: few
v_gene: TRBV6-4
d_gene: -
j_gene: TRBJ2-7
CDR3aa: CASSAQGSSYEQYF
CDR3nt: TGTGCCAGCAGTGCCCAGGGAAGCTCCTACGAGCAGTACTTC

abundance: -
v_gene: TRBV27
d_gene: -
j_gene: TRBJ1-5
CDR3aa: CASSSLSSNQPQHF
CDR3nt: TGTGCCAGCAGCTCCCTGAGTAGCAATCAGCCCCAGCATTTT

abundance: -
v_gene: TRBV15
d_gene: TRBD2
j_gene: TRBJ2-1
CDR3aa: CATSREAGAVGEQFF
CDR3nt: TGTGCCACCAGCAGAGAGGCGGGAGCTGTGGGTGAGCAGTTCTTC

abundance: -
v_gene: TRBV4-2
d_gene: -
j_gene: TRBJ2-7
CDR3aa: CASSQAPGVTYEQYF
CDR3nt: TGTGCCAGCAGCCAAGCCCCAGGGGTAACCTACGAGCAGTACTTC

abundance: once
v_gene: TRBV27
d_gene: TRBD2
j_gene: TRBJ2-7
CDR3aa: CASSETSGRSVEQYF
CDR3nt: TGTGCCAGCAGTGAAACTAGCGGGAGGAGCGTCGAGCAGTACTTC

abundance: -
v_gene: TRBV18
d_gene: TRBD1
j_gene: TRBJ1-5
CDR3aa: CASSLTGGENQPQHF
CDR3nt: TGTGCCAGCTCACTGACAGGGGGAGAAAATCAGCCCCAGCATTTT

abundance: -
v_gene: TRBV5-1
d_gene: TRBD1
j_gene: TRBJ2-3
CDR3aa: CASTMGGTGSTDTQYF
CDR3nt: TGCGCCAGCACTATGGGTGGGACAGGGAGCACAGATACGCAGTATTTT

abundance: -
v_gene: TRBV30
d_gene: -
j_gene: TRBJ2-1
CDR3aa: CAWSNRQKLYNEQFF
CDR3nt: TGTGCCTGGAGTAATAGACAGAAACTATACAATGAGCAGTTCTTC

abundance: -
v_gene: TRBV7-8
d_gene: TRBD2
j_gene: TRBJ2-7
CDR3aa: CASSRPLGREGRYEQYF
CDR3nt: TGTGCCAGCAGCCGACCCCTCGGGCGGGAGGGCCGGTACGAGCAGTACTTC

abundance: -
v_gene: TRBV19
d_gene: -
j_gene: TRBJ2-1
CDR3aa: CASTVAVTYNEQFF
CDR3nt: TGTGCCAGTACCGTAGCGGTTACCTACAATGAGCAGTTCTTC

abundance: -
v_gene: TRBV9
d_gene: TRBD2
j_gene: TRBJ2-3
CDR3aa: CASSSRSGTSGRTDTQYF
CDR3nt: TGTGCCAGCAGCTCCCGTTCCGGGACTAGCGGGAGGACAGATACGCAGTATTTT

abundance: -
v_gene: TRBV6-5
d_gene: TRBD2
j_gene: TRBJ2-7
CDR3aa: CASSPGLAGYEQYF
CDR3nt: TGTGCCAGCAGCCCGGGACTAGCGGGCTACGAGCAGTACTTC

abundance: -
v_gene: TRBV6-5
d_gene: -
j_gene: TRBJ2-2
CDR3aa: CASRAAGIAGELFF
CDR3nt: TGTGCCAGCCGGGCGGCGGGAATTGCCGGGGAGCTGTTTTTT

abundance: -
v_gene: TRBV19
d_gene: TRBD2
j_gene: TRBJ2-5
CDR3aa: CASSSLSGRARETQYF
CDR3nt: TGTGCCAGTAGTTCCCTAAGCGGGAGGGCCAGGGAGACCCAGTACTTC

abundance: few
v_gene: TRBV11-2
d_gene: TRBD2
j_gene: TRBJ2-7
CDR3aa: CASSSRAGGVGVREQYF
CDR3nt: TGTGCCAGCAGCTCAAGAGCGGGAGGGGTAGGAGTACGCGAGCAGTACTTC

abundance: -
v_gene: TRBV5-1
d_gene: TRBD1
j_gene: TRBJ1-1
CDR3aa: CASSSQGQGHTEAFF
CDR3nt: TGCGCCAGCAGCTCCCAAGGACAGGGTCACACTGAAGCTTTCTTT

abundance: -
v_gene: TRBV2
d_gene: TRBD2
j_gene: TRBJ2-1
CDR3aa: CASSESGSSTISYNEQFF
CDR3nt: TGTGCCAGCAGTGAAAGCGGGAGCTCCACAATCTCCTACAATGAGCAGTTCTTC

abundance: -
v_gene: TRBV5-4
d_gene: -
j_gene: TRBJ2-1
CDR3aa: CASSPISRGSEQFF
CDR3nt: TGTGCCAGCAGCCCCATATCCCGGGGGAGTGAGCAGTTCTTC

abundance: -
v_gene: TRBV6-6
d_gene: TRBD1
j_gene: TRBJ1-4
CDR3aa: CASSDDRGNEKLFF
CDR3nt: TGTGCCAGCAGTGACGACAGGGGAAATGAAAAACTGTTTTTT

abundance: -
v_gene: TRBV5-1
d_gene: TRBD2
j_gene: TRBJ2-3
CDR3aa: CASSLGLAGGRTDTQYF
CDR3nt: TGCGCCAGCAGCTTGGGACTAGCGGGAGGGCGTACAGATACGCAGTATTTT

abundance: -
v_gene: TRBV5-1
d_gene: -
j_gene: TRBJ2-7
CDR3aa: CASSLFDYYEQYF
CDR3nt: TGCGCCAGCAGCCTCTTCGACTACTACGAGCAGTACTTC

abundance: -
v_gene: TRBV5-5
d_gene: -
j_gene: TRBJ2-1
CDR3aa: CASSLAGSYNEQFF
CDR3nt: TGTGCCAGCAGCTTGGCAGGGTCCTACAATGAGCAGTTCTTC

abundance: -
v_gene: TRBV9
d_gene: TRBD1
j_gene: TRBJ2-3
CDR3aa: CASSVARTGVMADTQYF
CDR3nt: TGTGCCAGCAGCGTAGCTAGGACAGGGGTGATGGCAGATACGCAGTATTTT

abundance: -
v_gene: TRBV29-1
d_gene: -
j_gene: TRBJ1-1
CDR3aa: CSVEAEGGRVTAFF
CDR3nt: TGCAGCGTTGAAGCGGAGGGGGGGCGCGTTACGGCTTTCTTT

abundance: -
v_gene: TRBV29-1
d_gene: -
j_gene: TRBJ2-1
CDR3aa: CSVERGSGNEQFF
CDR3nt: TGCAGCGTTGAACGAGGGAGTGGCAATGAGCAGTTCTTC

abundance: once
v_gene: TRBV5-5
d_gene: -
j_gene: TRBJ1-5
CDR3aa: CASSYVGGDPNQPQHF
CDR3nt: TGTGCCAGCAGCTACGTCGGGGGGGACCCCAATCAGCCCCAGCATTTT

abundance: -
v_gene: TRBV7-7
d_gene: TRBD2
j_gene: TRBJ2-2
CDR3aa: CASSPAGGGTGELFF
CDR3nt: TGTGCCAGCAGCCCGGCGGGAGGGGGTACCGGGGAGCTGTTTTTT

abundance: -
v_gene: TRBV2
d_gene: -
j_gene: TRBJ2-7
CDR3aa: CASSMTSYEQYF
CDR3nt: TGTGCCAGCAGTATGACTAGCTACGAGCAGTACTTC

abundance: -
v_gene: TRBV2
d_gene: -
j_gene: TRBJ1-1
CDR3aa: CASSSGVGTEAFF
CDR3nt: TGTGCCAGCAGTTCAGGTGTGGGCACTGAAGCTTTCTTT

abundance: -
v_gene: TRBV7-9
d_gene: TRBD1
j_gene: TRBJ2-1
CDR3aa: CASSALGTGGYNEQFF
CDR3nt: TGTGCCAGCAGCGCGCTCGGGACAGGGGGTTACAATGAGCAGTTCTTC

abundance: -
v_gene: TRBV30
d_gene: TRBD2
j_gene: TRBJ2-3
CDR3aa: CAWSYGLAGSRSTDTQYF
CDR3nt: TGTGCCTGGAGTTACGGACTAGCGGGATCGAGAAGCACAGATACGCAGTATTTT

abundance: -
v_gene: TRBV7-2
d_gene: -
j_gene: TRBJ2-1
CDR3aa: CASSLHNRENEQFF
CDR3nt: TGTGCCAGCAGCTTACACAACAGGGAGAATGAGCAGTTCTTC

abundance: -
v_gene: TRBV7-2
d_gene: TRBD1
j_gene: TRBJ2-5
CDR3aa: CASSLDRGRETQYF
CDR3nt: TGTGCCAGCAGCCTCGACAGGGGTCGGGAGACCCAGTACTTC

abundance: -
v_gene: TRBV27
d_gene: TRBD2
j_gene: TRBJ2-1
CDR3aa: CASSLSFSGSPSSYNEQFF
CDR3nt: TGTGCCAGCAGTTTATCGTTCAGCGGGAGTCCCAGCTCCTACAATGAGCAGTTCTTC

abundance: once
v_gene: TRBV19
d_gene: TRBD2
j_gene: TRBJ2-5
CDR3aa: CASSIELAGATQYF
CDR3nt: TGTGCCAGTAGTATCGAGCTAGCGGGGGCGACCCAGTACTTC

abundance: -
v_gene: TRBV5-1
d_gene: -
j_gene: TRBJ2-7
CDR3aa: CASRLLTGSYEQYF
CDR3nt: TGCGCCAGCAGGCTCTTGACGGGATCCTACGAGCAGTACTTC

abundance: -
v_gene: TRBV19
d_gene: TRBD1
j_gene: TRBJ1-5
CDR3aa: CASRPGNRGIQPQHF
CDR3nt: TGTGCCAGTAGACCCGGAAACAGGGGGATCCAGCCCCAGCATTTT

abundance: -
v_gene: TRBV7-9
d_gene: TRBD1
j_gene: TRBJ1-4
CDR3aa: CASSNIRGLNEKLFF
CDR3nt: TGTGCCAGCAGCAATATCAGGGGGCTTAATGAAAAACTGTTTTTT

abundance: -
v_gene: TRBV5-5
d_gene: TRBD1
j_gene: TRBJ2-7
CDR3aa: CASSAPGQGSGEQYF
CDR3nt: TGTGCCAGCAGCGCTCCGGGACAGGGGTCGGGTGAGCAGTACTTC

abundance: -
v_gene: TRBV7-2
d_gene: TRBD2
j_gene: TRBJ2-1
CDR3aa: CASSSGLAGPYNEQFF
CDR3nt: TGTGCCAGCAGCTCTGGACTAGCGGGACCCTACAATGAGCAGTTCTTC

abundance: -
v_gene: TRBV9
d_gene: TRBD2
j_gene: TRBJ2-7
CDR3aa: CASSPGSSGITYEQYF
CDR3nt: TGTGCCAGCAGCCCAGGGTCTAGCGGTATAACCTACGAGCAGTACTTC

abundance: -
v_gene: TRBV6-5
d_gene: TRBD2
j_gene: TRBJ2-7
CDR3aa: CASRKAGGLHEQYF
CDR3nt: TGTGCCAGCAGGAAAGCGGGAGGGCTGCACGAGCAGTACTTC

abundance: -
v_gene: TRBV9
d_gene: TRBD2
j_gene: TRBJ2-7
CDR3aa: CASSVDGTSTEQYF
CDR3nt: TGTGCCAGCAGCGTAGATGGGACTAGCACAGAGCAGTACTTC

abundance: -
v_gene: TRBV4-2
d_gene: TRBD2
j_gene: TRBJ2-3
CDR3aa: CASSHKTSGTDTQYF
CDR3nt: TGTGCCAGCAGCCATAAGACTAGCGGGACAGATACGCAGTATTTT